What follows are 29 T cell receptor beta chains derived from one specimen sequenced in a study of T cell responses to AZD1222 COVID-19 vaccine. Sequencing used immunoSEQ multiplex PCR; TCRdb keeps in-frame clones, though not all of them. The repertoire holds around 120,000 clones, with roughly 91% as singletons. This specimen was peripheral blood, taken on day 0 of AZD1222 vaccination. The receptors shown here come from an adult in good health.

This clone appeared once. The chain recombines TRBV10-2 with TRBJ2-3; 11 bases agree with TRBD2. V lost 3 bases and J lost 6; bases outside the gene matches: 8. This CDR3 has 16 amino acids. Germline V gives CDR1 WSHSY, CDR2 SAAADI. The CDR3 DNA sequence: TGCGCCAGCAGTGACTATAGCGGGGGGGCCTGGGATACGCAGTATTTT. Translated, it gives CASSDYSGGAWDTQYF.

The genes are TRBV15 and TRBJ1-1, with D tentatively TRBD1 (5 bases). The CDR3 contains 14 residues. The V gene's germline CDR1 is LNHNV and CDR2 YYDKDF (reference sequence). Trimming left V 1 base short and J 0 bases short, with 6 bases between. Here the CDR3 reads CATSRGGVNTEAFF. CDR3 in DNA: TGTGCCACCAGCAGAGGGGGGGTGAACACTGAAGCTTTCTTT.

CDR3 residues: CASSPTGLRGYTF. DNA for the CDR3: TGTGCCAGCAGTCCCACAGGGCTGCGTGGCTACACCTTC. The chain combines TRBV12-3 or TRBV12-4 with TRBJ1-2, with D perhaps matching TRBD1 (6 bases). V was shortened by 5 bases and J by 7 bases, with 14 bases between the two germline ends. This CDR3 is 13 amino acids long.

This rearrangement joins TRBV7-2 to TRBJ2-3; TRBD2 matches at 8 bases. The CDR3 is 15 residues long. The germline V gene has CDR1 SGHTA and CDR2 FQGNSA. V was pared by 2 bases and J by 4 bases, with 5 bases of the junction left unmatched. CDR3 bases: TGTGCCAGCAGCTTAATTGGGACTAGGGCAGATACGCAGTATTTT. Amino acid sequence: CASSLIGTRADTQYF.

This clone was found once. The chain carries TRBV27 and TRBJ1-1; possible D gene TRBD1, 5 bases. This CDR3 is 17 amino acids long. Trimming took 3 bases from V and 1 from J, leaving 18 bases between them. Germline V gene lookup returns CDR1 MNHEY and CDR2 SMNVEV (reference sequence). The CDR3, as DNA: TGTGCCAGCAGTTTCTCATATCCTGACAGAGCGAACACTGAAGCTTTCTTT. It specifies CASSFSYPDRANTEAFF.

This sequence joins TRBV18 and TRBJ2-6; no clear D gene. V lost 0 bases and J 1 base, leaving 7 bases between the germline ends. The CDR3 covers 16 residues. Germline V gene data show CDR1 as KGHSH and CDR2 as LQKENI. CDR3 amino acids: CASSPPVGSGANVLTF. CDR3 sequence (DNA): TGTGCCAGCTCACCACCCGTGGGGTCTGGGGCCAACGTCCTGACTTTC.

This chain joins TRBV27 and TRBJ1-2, with D possibly matching TRBD1 (6 bases). Trimming took off 0 bases at V and 4 bases at J, with 12 bases between the two ends. Per germline, CDR1 MNHEY and CDR2 SMNVEV (reference sequence). CDR3 size: 15 residues. CDR3 region: CASSLSPQGSYGYTF. The DNA for the CDR3 is TGTGCCAGCAGTTTATCCCCCCAGGGGTCCTATGGCTACACCTTC.

The chain uses TRBV7-9 and TRBJ1-4, with 12 bases identical to TRBD1. Trimming took 0 bases from V and 10 from J; bases not matched to a gene: 3. The CDR3 spans 15 residues. Germline lookup yields CDR1 SEHNR and CDR2 FQNEAQ (reference sequence). In nucleotides, the CDR3 is TGTGCCAGCAGCTTAGCGGGACAGGGGGCTGGAAAACTGTTTTTT. Translation: CASSLAGQGAGKLFF.

The rearrangement links TRBV10-1 to TRBJ2-7, with TRBD1 identical over 7 bases. The CDR3 is 15 amino acids. With V trimmed by 7 bases and J by 4 bases, 13 bases remained unmatched. Germline loops: CDR1 WNHNN, CDR2 SYGVQD (reference sequence). This chain's CDR3 is CASTQPTRGLYEQYF. The CDR3, as DNA: TGCGCCAGCACTCAACCTACCAGGGGGTTGTACGAGCAGTACTTC.

The CDR3 nucleotides are TGTGCCAGAAGCTTAGGGCAGGCCTCTGGAAACACCATATATTTT. This sequence encodes CARSLGQASGNTIYF. The rearrangement uses TRBV5-3 and TRBJ1-3; D unclear. TRBV5-3 is noted as an ORF with a role that remains uncertain. The CDR3 has 15 residues. V lost 2 bases, J lost 0 bases, and 9 bases lay in between.

The rearrangement links TRBV18 to TRBJ1-1, with 9 nucleotides matching TRBD1. The germline gives CDR1 KGHSH, CDR2 LQKENI. J was trimmed by 9 bases and V by 1 base; bases with no gene match: 9. This CDR3 is 15 amino acids long. The CDR3 region is CASSPQGQGDSKAFF. The DNA of the CDR3 is TGTGCCAGCTCACCACAGGGACAGGGCGATTCAAAAGCTTTCTTT.

This clone occurred once. The chain combines TRBV27 with TRBJ1-1; no clear D gene. Looked up from germline, CDR1 is MNHEY and CDR2 is SMNVEV (reference sequence). The CDR3 covers 14 residues. Between the trimmed V and J ends, which lost 5 bases and 0 bases, there was a span of 10 bases. The CDR3 DNA reads as TGTGCCAGCAGTCAGATTTACATGAACACTGAAGCTTTCTTT. Amino acids: CASSQIYMNTEAFF.

This clone occurred once. This chain connects TRBV11-2 to TRBJ2-7; TRBD1 might be the D (6 bases). There are 14 residues in the CDR3. V gave up 5 bases and J gave up 4 bases, with 15 bases separating them. Germline loops: CDR1 SGHAT, CDR2 FQNNGV. As DNA, the CDR3 is TGTGCCAGCAGCACAACCCCCCAGGGGTACGAGCAGTACTTC. Translating it yields CASSTTPQGYEQYF.

This clone was recorded only once. CDR3 sequence reads: CASNAGTSGQPQHF. The CDR3 DNA sequence: TGTGCCAGTAACGCCGGGACCAGCGGGCAGCCCCAGCATTTT. The gene calls are TRBV19 and TRBJ1-5; a possible D gene is TRBD1 (5 bases). The CDR3 is made up of 14 amino acids. Germline CDR1 reads LNHDA; CDR2 reads SQIVND (reference sequence). Trimming took 7 bases from V and 7 from J, leaving 17 bases between them.

This rearrangement joins TRBV4-3 to TRBJ1-2, with TRBD1 matching over 7 bases. Trimming removed 1 base from V and 2 bases from J; junction bases left unmatched: 7. The CDR3 totals 16 residues. Germline CDR1 LGHNA, CDR2 YSLEER. CDR3 in amino acids: CASSQVTGVLNYGYTF. CDR3 DNA: TGCGCCAGCAGCCAAGTAACAGGGGTTTTAAACTATGGCTACACCTTC.

The gene calls are TRBV7-8 and TRBJ2-7; 7 bases agree with TRBD1. The V segment lost 5 bases and the J segment 7 bases; nucleotides outside the gene matches: 11. CDR1 and CDR2 (germline): SGHVS, FQNEAQ. The CDR3 contains 14 residues. The CDR3 loop is CASSPRQGTGEQYF. As DNA, the CDR3 is TGTGCCAGCAGCCCAAGACAGGGAACGGGAGAGCAGTACTTC.

The J gene is TRBJ2-7, the V gene TRBV7-2; TRBD2 agrees at 9 bases. This CDR3 comprises 14 residues. In germline, CDR1 is SGHTA, CDR2 FQGNSA. Trimming took 8 bases from V and 3 from J; bases not matched to a gene: 8. This CDR3 reads CASAAGLARYEQYF. The CDR3 coding sequence is TGTGCCAGCGCCGCGGGACTAGCTCGCTACGAGCAGTACTTC.

The chain uses TRBV7-9 and TRBJ2-7; D is undetermined. This CDR3 region has 13 residues. The ends were cut back, 1 base at V and 1 base at J, with 5 bases in the middle. CDR1 SEHNR and CDR2 FQNEAQ come from the germline V gene (reference sequence). CDR3 bases: TGTGCCAGCAGCTTAGACGAGTCCTACGAGCAGTACTTC. Translation: CASSLDESYEQYF. The full variable domain, rest sourced from reference TRBV7-9 and TRBJ2-7, is DTGVSQNPRHKITKRGQNVTFRCDPISEHNRLYWYRQTLGQGPEFLTYFQNEAQLEKSRLLSDRFSAERPKGSFSTLEIQRTEQGDSAMYLCASSLDESYEQYFGPGTRLTVT.

The J gene is TRBJ2-1, the V gene TRBV5-1; 9 nucleotides align to TRBD1. V trimming: 0 bases; J trimming: 6 bases; junction bases outside the gene matches: 1. This CDR3 contains 14 residues. Germline lookup yields CDR1 SGHRS and CDR2 YFSETQ. CDR3 residues: CASSLGQGVNEQFF. CDR3 sequence (DNA): TGCGCCAGCAGCTTGGGACAGGGGGTCAATGAGCAGTTCTTC. The whole variable domain, filled in from reference TRBV5-1 and TRBJ2-1, reads KAGVTQTPRYLIKTRGQQVTLSCSPISGHRSVSWYQQTPGQGLQFLFEYFSETQRNKGNFPGRFSGRQFSNSRSEMNVSTLELGDSALYLCASSLGQGVNEQFFGPGTRLTVL.

The V gene is TRBV5-1, the J gene TRBJ2-5, with TRBD2 identical over 11 bases. Trimming at V came to 0 bases and at J to 5 bases, leaving 3 bases not matched to a gene. The CDR3 extends over 15 amino acids. Germline-derived CDR1 and CDR2 are SGHRS and YFSETQ. CDR3 in amino acids: CASSLEASGGETQYF. CDR3 coding DNA: TGCGCCAGCAGCTTGGAGGCTAGCGGGGGGGAGACCCAGTACTTC.

The chain combines TRBV4-3 with TRBJ1-1; D might be TRBD1 (6 bases). The CDR3 sequence is 16 residues long. CDR1 LGHNA and CDR2 YSLEER come from the germline V gene. V gave up 1 base and J gave up 4 bases, with 16 bases separating them. The CDR3 here is CASSQGTDFRGTEAFF. The CDR3 bases are TGCGCCAGCAGCCAAGGGACAGACTTTCGCGGCACTGAAGCTTTCTTT.

This clone was seen a single time. The chain uses TRBV5-4 and TRBJ2-1; D not resolved. V dropped 2 bases and J dropped 0 bases, with 9 bases sitting between them. The CDR3 sequence is 15 residues long. Germline V gene lookup returns CDR1 SGHNT and CDR2 YYREEE (reference sequence). The CDR3 DNA reads TGTGCCAGCAGCTTAGATCGCGGCTCCTACAATGAGCAGTTCTTC. It is translated as CASSLDRGSYNEQFF.

V gene TRBV19 combines with J gene TRBJ2-5, with TRBD1 matching 9 bases. The CDR3 has 15 amino acids. Germline lookup yields CDR1 LNHDA and CDR2 SQIVND (reference sequence). Germline trimming cut 10 bases from V and 4 bases from J; bases unmatched to any gene: 13. The CDR3 bases are TGTGCCACCTCGGGGGACAGGGAGGACCTAGAGACCCAGTACTTC. This gives the protein CATSGDREDLETQYF.

The chain combines TRBV5-5 with TRBJ2-7; D may be TRBD1 or TRBD2 (5 bases each). The germline CDR1 and CDR2 sequences are SGHKS and YYEKEE (reference sequence). The CDR3 runs to 12 residues. Trimming pared 4 bases from V and 6 bases from J, leaving 11 bases between. The CDR3, as DNA: TGTGCCAGCAGCCGGGACCGAGGCGAGCAGTACTTC. Its protein product is CASSRDRGEQYF.

The chain links TRBV19 to TRBJ2-7; 9 bases map to TRBD1. The CDR3 covers 14 residues. J was trimmed by 5 bases and V by 5 bases; bases with no gene match: 7. CDR1 LNHDA and CDR2 SQIVND come from the germline V gene (reference sequence). The chain's CDR3 is CASSRGQGSHEQYF. The CDR3 bases are TGTGCCAGTAGTCGGGGACAGGGAAGCCACGAGCAGTACTTC.

This chain joins TRBV5-1 and TRBJ2-5; D is possibly TRBD2 (6 bases). V lost 4 bases, J lost 6 bases, and 13 bases lay in between. The CDR3 runs 13 residues. Per the germline V gene, CDR1 is SGHRS and CDR2 is YFSETQ. The CDR3 DNA sequence: TGCGCCAGCAGCGCGACTAGTCACCAGACCCAGTACTTC. Protein product: CASSATSHQTQYF.

The chain is built from TRBV14 and TRBJ2-2, with D possibly being TRBD2 (6 bases). Germline V CDR1 and CDR2: SGHDN, FVKESK. The CDR3 has 15 amino acids. V was cut by 4 bases and J by 7 bases, with 16 bases left in between. The CDR3 DNA sequence: TGTGCCAGCAGCCCCTACAGTCCGGGGGTCGGGGAGCTGTTTTTT. It specifies CASSPYSPGVGELFF. Complete variable domain (other parts from reference TRBV14 and TRBJ2-2): EAGVTQFPSHSVIEKGQTVTLRCDPISGHDNLYWYRRVMGKEIKFLLHFVKESKQDESGMPNNRFLAERTGGTYSTLKVQPAELEDSGVYFCASSPYSPGVGELFFGEGSRLTVL.

J is TRBJ2-2 and V is TRBV9; D unclear. This CDR3 has 17 residues. V lost 0 bases and J 1 base, leaving 13 bases between the germline ends. CDR1 is SGDLS, CDR2 YYNGEE, per germline. The CDR3 DNA reads TGTGCCAGCAGCGTAGCTAAGGAGCGCCTGAACACCGGGGAGCTGTTTTTT. This gives the protein CASSVAKERLNTGELFF.

J is TRBJ2-7 and V is TRBV3-1 (or the pseudogene TRBV3-2); TRBD2 might be the D (6 bases). Trimming removed 5 bases from V and 2 bases from J, with 16 bases in between. CDR3 length: 15 residues. In germline, CDR1 is LGHDT, CDR2 YNNKEL (reference sequence). CDR3 sequence: CASSSIGAGTYEQYF. DNA for the CDR3: TGTGCCAGCAGCTCTATTGGGGCGGGGACCTACGAGCAGTACTTC.